This T cell receptor beta chain emerged from a study of regulatory T cells in long-lasting Graves disease. Trimming took off 3 bases at V and 1 base at J, with 9 bases between the two ends. The CDR3 covers 14 residues. Per germline, CDR1 KGHSH and CDR2 LQKENI. The time point: persistent/refractory GD, antithyroid drugs over 5 years with positive TRAb. From RNA extracted from PBMCs, the TCR library was made. The authors diagnosed Graves' disease using American Thyroid Association guidelines. For TCR beta, libraries came from iRepertoire HTBI primers and Arm-PCR of CDR3 regions. In TCRdb, the multiplex PCR reads were re-called with MiXCR into one record per CDR3 protein. The sample contains some 470,000 distinct CDR3 sequences, 20% to 25% of which appear only once.

Sample: peripheral blood mononuclear cells (PBMCs), taken when the disease was refractory, from a patient treated with antithyroid drugs. V is TRBV18 and J is TRBJ2-5; TRBD1 might be the D (5 bases). The TCR sequence derives from a female donor with Graves disease. Here the CDR3 DNA reads TGTGCCAGCTCACCGACAGCCGGCCAAGAGACCCAGTACTTC. Translation: CASSPTAGQETQYF.